Below, 10 T cell receptor delta chains from the same sample are listed, as sequenced in a study of Vδ1+ human thymocytes. Study-wide results and limits: Highly polyclonal TRG and TRD repertoires with Gaussian CDR3 length distributions appeared in thymus.

No antigen is known for these receptors. Sequences come from RNA converted to cDNA by reverse transcription. The CDR3 regions were amplified by multiplex PCR from V-gene primers to a constant-region primer. TCRdb reran clone calling via CATT on the multiplex PCR reads. Here the sample spans around 20,000 delta-chain clones, 7% to 8.5% being singletons. Sequences were obtained from Vdelta1+ gamma-delta thymocytes from the thymus. As to subset: FACS-sorted CD3+ TCRalphabeta- TCRVdelta1+ TCRVdelta2- thymocytes. The source is a child less than two years old who had congenital heart surgery.

This clone came up once. This chain links TRDV1 with TRDJ1; TRDD3 is a possible D gene (6 bases). The J gene comes from matching the DNA to germline here; TCRdb lacks it. V was clipped by 0 bases and J by 0 bases, with 29 bases between them. Germline-derived CDR1 and CDR2 are TSWWSYY and QGS. This CDR3 is built from 22 residues. CDR3 in DNA: TGTGCTCTTGGGGAACTTGCTCCCGTCTCCAGGGGGACGCCTGGCTACACCGATAAACTCATCTTT. Encoded protein: CALGELAPVSRGTPGYTDKLIF.

This clone was counted a few times. The genes are TRDV1 and TRDJ1; 13 nucleotides match TRDD3. The CDR3 contains 16 residues. J gave up 7 bases and V 5 bases, and 10 bases lay outside the gene matches. The germline gives CDR1 TSWWSYY, CDR2 QGS. The CDR3 is CALGLFQTGGYGKLIF. As DNA, the CDR3 is TGTGCTCTTGGGCTCTTTCAGACTGGGGGATACGGTAAACTCATCTTT.

This clone was counted between two and nine times. V and J are TRDV2 and TRDJ1; TRDD3 matches 10 bases. The CDR3 totals 17 residues. The ends lost 3 bases at V and 3 bases at J; junction bases unmatched: 12. The germline CDR1 and CDR2 sequences are GEAIGNYY and EKD. The CDR3 sequence: CACDSQLGGYVPDKLIF. Written as DNA, the CDR3 is TGTGCCTGTGACTCCCAATTAGGGGGATACGTCCCCGATAAACTCATCTTT.

The sample holds a few counts of this clone. V gene TRDV1 combines with J gene TRDJ1, with D possibly matching TRDD3 (5 bases). V lost 2 bases to trimming and J lost 2 bases, with 12 bases between them. The germline V gene has CDR1 TSWWSYY and CDR2 QGS. The CDR3 is 15 amino acids. The CDR3 DNA reads TGTGCTCTTGGGGAAAAAAAATGGGGAACCGATAAACTCATCTTT. The encoded protein is CALGEKKWGTDKLIF.

The rearrangement uses TRDV1 and TRDJ2; 9 positions agree with TRDD3. CDR1 and CDR2 (germline): TSWWSYY, QGS. The CDR3 sequence is 18 residues long. With V trimmed by 1 base and J by 1 base, 7 bases remained unmatched. CDR3 nucleotide sequence: TGTGCTCTTGGGGAACGTACTGGGGGAAACCGTTTGACAGCACAACTCTTCTTT. It codes for CALGERTGGNRLTAQLFF.

This rearrangement joins TRDV1 to TRDJ1; 13 bases fit TRDD3. TCRdb gives no J gene; it was assigned here by matching the DNA to germline. Germline CDR1 and CDR2: TSWWSYY and QGS. J lost 0 bases, V lost 2 bases, and 21 bases had no gene match. This CDR3 is built from 23 residues. The CDR3 bases are TGTGCTCTTGGGGAAAAACCCCGGGTTTCCTACTGGGGGATACGCTCCTACACCGATAAACTCATCTTT. Translation gives CALGEKPRVSYWGIRSYTDKLIF.

There are a few counts of this clone. The chain has TRDV1 and TRDJ1; 11 bases agree with TRDD3. The CDR3 length is 20 residues. Germline CDR1 reads TSWWSYY; CDR2 reads QGS. The V segment lost 2 bases and the J segment 0 bases; nucleotides outside the gene matches: 14. The CDR3 reads CALGEEHSILGDINTDKLIF. The CDR3 coding sequence is TGTGCTCTTGGGGAAGAACACTCGATACTGGGGGATATAAACACCGATAAACTCATCTTT.

This clone was counted only a few times. The chain joins TRDV1 to TRDJ1; 12 bases map to TRDD3. This CDR3 is 20 amino acids long. Germline V CDR1 and CDR2: TSWWSYY, QGS. With V trimmed by 7 bases and J by 4 bases, 22 bases remained unmatched. The DNA of the CDR3 is TGTGCTCTTGTGGAGCCTACAAATTTCACTGGGGGATACTCCTTCGATAAACTCATCTTT. It is translated as CALVEPTNFTGGYSFDKLIF.

A few counts support this clone. A read error may produce the germline difference seen at one junction end. Other DNA sequences of this sample code for an identical CDR3. This chain links TRDV1 with TRDJ1; 7 bases are shared with TRDD3. The CDR3 is made up of 18 amino acids. Per the germline V gene, CDR1 is TSWWSYY and CDR2 is QGS. CDR3 amino acids: CALGNPPKRLGYTDKLIF. The CDR3 DNA sequence: TGTGCTCTTGGGAACCCCCCGAAGAGACTGGGGTACACCGATAAACTCATCTTC.

This clone occurred a few times. The chain has TRDV1 and TRDJ1; TRDD3 aligns across 10 bases. Looked up from germline, CDR1 is TSWWSYY and CDR2 is QGS. This CDR3 comprises 17 residues. V dropped 5 bases and J dropped 3; count of bases not matched to a gene: 12. CDR3 nucleotide sequence: TGTGCTCTTGGGCCTCCAAGGGGGGGATACGGGGCCGATAAACTCATCTTT. It encodes CALGPPRGGYGADKLIF.